One sample yielded the 27 T cell receptor beta chains listed below, sequenced in a study of CD8 T cells in Susac syndrome. Reverse transcription used roughly 0.45 to 1 ug RNA and random hexamers. TCRdb analysed the immunoSEQ multiplex PCR reads with MiXCR anew, one entry per CDR3 protein. The sample has 150,000 to 190,000 distinct CDR3 sequences, roughly 96% seen once; the top ten hold 0.13% to 0.15%. The sample consisted of CD8+ T cells from PBMCs. All receptors come from a human donor with multiple sclerosis.

CDR3 DNA sequence: TGCGCCAGCAGCTCACCTCGGGGACAGTACAATGAGCAGTTCTTC. It is translated as CASSSPRGQYNEQFF. This rearrangement joins TRBV5-1 to TRBJ2-1; 7 bases agree with TRBD1. Germline CDR1 and CDR2: SGHRS and YFSETQ. With 3 bases clipped from V and 4 bases from J, the junction kept 7 bases outside the gene matches. CDR3 length: 15 amino acids.

The chain couples TRBV30 to TRBJ2-5; the match to TRBD2 covers 12 bases. The germline gives CDR1 GTSNPN, CDR2 SVGIG (reference sequence). This CDR3 is built from 14 residues. Losses at the gene ends were 6 bases for V and 4 bases for J; bases not matched to a gene: 6. The CDR3 nucleotides read TGTGCCTGCGGACTAGCGGGGTTTCTAGAGACCCAGTACTTC. This codes for CACGLAGFLETQYF.

The chain has TRBV2 and TRBJ1-6, with 10 bases lining up with TRBD1. The CDR3 runs 15 residues. The germline V gene has CDR1 SNHLY and CDR2 FYNNEI. V was pared by 7 bases and J by 5 bases, with 5 bases of the junction left unmatched. CDR3 protein: CASTMGTGDNSPLHF. The CDR3 nucleotides are TGTGCCAGCACTATGGGGACAGGGGATAATTCACCCCTCCACTTT.

The gene calls are TRBV12-3 or TRBV12-4 and TRBJ2-7, with a possible D match to TRBD1 (6 bases). The CDR3 extends over 11 amino acids. V was pared by 6 bases and J by 6 bases, with 9 bases between. CDR3: CASSDRTEQYF. The CDR3 DNA is TGTGCCAGCAGCGACAGGACCGAGCAGTACTTC.

Only one count was recorded for this clonotype. The genes are TRBV7-9 and TRBJ1-1; D call uncertain. Between the trimmed V and J ends, which lost 4 bases and 3 bases, there was a span of 21 bases. The germline gives CDR1 SEHNR, CDR2 FQNEAQ (reference sequence). This CDR3 region has 17 residues. The CDR3 DNA reads TGTGCCAGCAGCTCCTCGAAAGGGTCCCTCTTCGACACTGAAGCTTTCTTT. Its translation is CASSSSKGSLFDTEAFF.

The chain recombines TRBV2 with TRBJ2-3; D is undetermined. CDR1 is SNHLY and CDR2 is FYNNEI in the germline V gene. This CDR3 spans 15 amino acids. V was cut by 2 bases and J by 0 bases, with 9 bases left in between. The CDR3 bases are TGTGCCAGCAGTGAATGGACGACTAGCACAGATACGCAGTATTTT. It yields the protein CASSEWTTSTDTQYF.

The chain employs TRBV2 and TRBJ2-1; TRBD1 or TRBD2 may be the D gene (6 bases each). Trimming removed 6 bases at V and 0 bases at J, with 12 bases between. The CDR3 is 15 residues long. CDR1 and CDR2 from the germline V gene are SNHLY and FYNNEI. CDR3 sequence: CASRVGGSSYNEQFF. The CDR3, as DNA: TGTGCCAGCAGGGTCGGGGGCAGCTCCTACAATGAGCAGTTCTTC.

The chain is built from TRBV14 and TRBJ2-3; 7 positions agree with TRBD1. The CDR3 is 14 amino acids. V shed 8 bases, J shed 3 bases, and the junction held 8 bases outside the gene matches. CDR1 is SGHDN, CDR2 FVKESK, per germline. CDR3 in DNA: TGTGCCAGCCCTGGACAGGTTATAACAGATACGCAGTATTTT. As protein: CASPGQVITDTQYF.

The J gene is TRBJ1-2, the V gene TRBV20-1; D not certain. V lost 8 bases to trimming and J lost 8 bases, with 15 bases between them. This CDR3 comprises 11 residues. The germline V gene encodes CDR1 DFQATT and CDR2 SNEGSKA (reference sequence). CDR3 amino acids: CSKRIVGGYTF. The CDR3 bases are TGCAGTAAGAGGATCGTCGGGGGCTACACCTTC.

J is TRBJ2-5 and V is TRBV20-1; D is uncertain. CDR1 DFQATT and CDR2 SNEGSKA come from the germline V gene (reference sequence). V was cut by 3 bases and J by 10 bases, with 12 bases left in between. This CDR3 contains 11 residues. The CDR3: CSASPGRDQYF. CDR3 nucleotide sequence: TGCAGTGCTAGTCCAGGAAGGGACCAGTACTTC.

V and J are TRBV6-5 and TRBJ2-7, with D hard to call. V lost 2 bases to trimming and J lost 3 bases, with 14 bases between them. The CDR3 length is 15 residues. Germline CDR1 reads MNHEY; CDR2 reads SVGAGI. The CDR3 protein is CASSYLVDVYYEQYV. The CDR3 DNA follows: TGTGCCAGCAGTTACCTCGTGGACGTCTACTACGAGCAGTACGTC.

The CDR3 DNA is TGCAGCGCCGAACCGGGACAGGGTGGCTACGAGCAGTACTTC. Its protein is CSAEPGQGGYEQYF. J is TRBJ2-7 and V is TRBV29-1, with TRBD1 identical over 9 bases. Trimming cost V 7 bases and J 3 bases; bases outside gene matches: 10. The CDR3 is 14 amino acids. Germline V gives CDR1 SQVTM, CDR2 ANQGSEA.

The J gene is TRBJ2-7, the V gene TRBV29-1; unclear D gene. CDR1 and CDR2 from the germline V gene are SQVTM and ANQGSEA. The length of the CDR3 is 12 residues. The V end lost 4 bases, the J end lost 6 bases, and 13 bases lay between the germline ends. CDR3 bases: TGCAGCGTTGTGGTCTCCTCCAGCGAGCAGTACTTC. Translated, it gives CSVVVSSSEQYF.

In its sample, this clonotype was seen once. The chain uses TRBV3-1 and TRBJ1-2; no clear D gene. The V end was cut by 2 bases, the J end by 10 bases, with 23 bases between. CDR1 LGHDT and CDR2 YNNKEL come from the germline V gene (reference sequence). This CDR3 has 16 residues. DNA of the CDR3: TGTGCCAGCAGCCAATACGTTGCCGACGGACTCCATGTCTACACCTTC. Encoded protein: CASSQYVADGLHVYTF.

The gene calls are TRBV9 and TRBJ2-4; D might be TRBD2 (6 bases). Trimming stripped 0 bases from V and 5 bases from J, with 6 bases between. The germline V gene encodes CDR1 SGDLS and CDR2 YYNGEE. This CDR3 has 13 residues. CDR3 sequence reads: CASSVAGENIQYF. The CDR3 DNA is TGTGCCAGCAGCGTAGCGGGGGAAAACATTCAGTACTTC. Full variable domain (remainder filled in from reference TRBV9 and TRBJ2-4): DSGVTQTPKHLITATGQRVTLRCSPRSGDLSVYWYQQSLDQGLQFLIQYYNGEERAKGNILERFSAQQFPDLHSELNLSSLELGDSALYFCASSVAGENIQYFGAGTRLSVL.

V and J are TRBV12-3 or TRBV12-4 and TRBJ2-3; D gene uncertain. The V gene lost 4 bases and the J gene lost 0 bases, with 5 bases spanning the gap. The CDR3 totals 13 residues. The CDR3 spells CASSSVSTDTQYF. The DNA for the CDR3 is TGTGCCAGCAGTTCGGTTAGCACAGATACGCAGTATTTT.

This clonotype is a singleton in its sample. This chain connects TRBV7-8 to TRBJ2-7; D uncertain. Germline values: CDR1 SGHVS, CDR2 FQNEAQ. There are 17 residues in the CDR3. The V and J ends lost 4 bases and 3 bases respectively, with 22 bases between them. The CDR3 region has the DNA TGTGCCAGCAGCTCCCTGCGAAGGGCCTCCACCTTCTACGAGCAGTACTTC. Translation gives CASSSLRRASTFYEQYF.

This chain joins TRBV20-1 and TRBJ1-2; D ambiguous. V was shortened by 3 bases and J by 0 bases, with 5 bases between the two germline ends. Germline V gene data show CDR1 as DFQATT and CDR2 as SNEGSKA (reference sequence). This CDR3 has 12 residues. CDR3 sequence reads: CSASISNYGYTF. CDR3 DNA: TGCAGTGCTAGTATATCTAACTATGGCTACACCTTC.

This clonotype is a singleton in its sample. This chain connects TRBV20-1 to TRBJ2-7, with 11 bases that match TRBD2. Looked up from germline, CDR1 is DFQATT and CDR2 is SNEGSKA (reference sequence). The junction had 14 bases not matched to a gene; V was cut back by 0 bases and J by 7 bases. The CDR3 totals 17 residues. CDR3 in amino acids: CSARDRLAGNPRGEQYF. The CDR3, as DNA: TGCAGTGCTAGAGATAGACTAGCGGGAAACCCAAGGGGGGAGCAGTACTTC.

CDR3 coding DNA: TGTGCCAGCGTTACAGGTCCAGGCTACAATGAGCAGTTCTTC. It encodes CASVTGPGYNEQFF. The V call is TRBV27, the J call TRBJ2-1; D possibly corresponds to TRBD1 (5 bases). The V end lost 8 bases, the J end lost 3 bases, and 14 bases lay between the germline ends. This CDR3 contains 14 residues. Germline CDR1 MNHEY, CDR2 SMNVEV (reference sequence).

The chain couples TRBV18 to TRBJ1-2; D may be TRBD1 (5 bases). Germline CDR1 is KGHSH and CDR2 is LQKENI. CDR3 length: 14 amino acids. Trimming stripped 0 bases from V and 4 bases from J, with 9 bases between. CDR3 coding DNA: TGTGCCAGCTCACCACCGGAGGGGATCTATGGCTACACCTTC. This translates into CASSPPEGIYGYTF.

The rearrangement joins TRBV29-1 to TRBJ1-1; 11 bases agree with TRBD1. The CDR3 has 15 residues. The germline V gene has CDR1 SQVTM and CDR2 ANQGSEA. V trimming: 0 bases; J trimming: 2 bases; junction bases outside the gene matches: 2. The CDR3 reads CSVEEGQGANTEAFF. CDR3 bases: TGCAGCGTTGAAGAAGGACAGGGGGCAAACACTGAAGCTTTCTTT.

The table lists this clonotype with a count of one. V gene TRBV3-1 combines with J gene TRBJ2-2; TRBD1 matches 7 bases. V shed 6 bases, J shed 6 bases, and the junction held 16 bases outside the gene matches. The germline V gene encodes CDR1 LGHDT and CDR2 YNNKEL (reference sequence). The CDR3 is 17 residues long. The chain's CDR3 is CASSQKWGQTLAGELFF. The CDR3 DNA sequence: TGTGCCAGCAGTCAGAAGTGGGGACAGACCCTGGCCGGGGAGCTGTTTTTT.

This chain connects TRBV14 to TRBJ2-5; TRBD1 is a possible D gene (6 bases). CDR1 is SGHDN, CDR2 FVKESK, per germline. The CDR3 totals 13 residues. Trimming removed 1 base at V and 9 bases at J, with 12 bases between. The CDR3 DNA follows: TGTGCCAGCAGCCAAGGCACAGGGTTTGCCCAGTACTTC. Encoded protein: CASSQGTGFAQYF.

This rearrangement joins TRBV20-1 to TRBJ1-1, with TRBD1 identical over 12 bases. The germline V gene encodes CDR1 DFQATT and CDR2 SNEGSKA (reference sequence). J was trimmed by 0 bases and V by 0 bases; bases with no gene match: 8. CDR3 length: 18 amino acids. The CDR3 nucleotides read TGCAGTGCTAGAGATCTGTCGGGACAGGGGGCTTTGAACACTGAAGCTTTCTTT. This encodes CSARDLSGQGALNTEAFF.

The genes are TRBV12-5 and TRBJ2-1; TRBD2 might be the D (5 bases). This CDR3 contains 13 residues. V was shortened by 6 bases and J by 4 bases, with 10 bases between the two germline ends. In germline, CDR1 is LGHNT, CDR2 FRNRAP. CDR3 bases: TGTGCTAGTGGCGACGGGAATTACAATGAGCAGTTCTTC. This encodes CASGDGNYNEQFF.

The chain links TRBV7-9 to TRBJ2-5, with TRBD1 as a possible D gene (6 bases). V was pared by 4 bases and J by 4 bases, with 16 bases between. CDR3 size: 15 residues. The germline V gene encodes CDR1 SEHNR and CDR2 FQNEAQ (reference sequence). The CDR3 nucleotides are TGTGCCAGCAGCTCCGGGACATTTGGGCGAGAGACCCAGTACTTC. Protein sequence: CASSSGTFGRETQYF.